This TCR beta chain came from a study of OX40 agonist ivuxolimab in advanced cancers. Overall study context: The dose-escalation group included hepatocellular carcinoma, melanoma, renal cell carcinoma and head and neck cancer. Antecedent anti-PD-1, anti-PD-L1 or anti-CTLA-4 therapy was permissible, with around 40% having received some. Broader study findings: Researchers did not establish what antigens the expanded peripheral T cells target. CD4+ T cells averaged fewer expanded clones than CD8+ T cells.

Libraries were prepared by immunoSEQ multiplex PCR; TCRdb keeps only in-frame clonotypes and omits some of them. The table has more than 25,000 clones, approximately 88% seen once; the top ten hold approximately 28%. Germline-derived CDR1 and CDR2 are SGHTA and FQGTGA. This CDR3 comprises 15 residues. The ends lost 5 bases at V and 1 base at J; junction bases unmatched: 5. Of note for this clone: What it binds is unknown.

This receptor was identified in an adult with an advanced solid tumor such as melanoma, head and neck, liver or kidney cancer. Sequenced here: CD4+ or CD8+ T cells sorted from blood, sampled in a trial of the OX40 agonist ivuxolimab. The chain couples TRBV7-3 to TRBJ2-1, with 7 bases matching TRBD2. CDR3 in amino acids: CASSASGSSYNEQFF. DNA of the CDR3: TGTGCCAGCAGCGCTAGCGGAAGTTCCTACAATGAGCAGTTCTTC.